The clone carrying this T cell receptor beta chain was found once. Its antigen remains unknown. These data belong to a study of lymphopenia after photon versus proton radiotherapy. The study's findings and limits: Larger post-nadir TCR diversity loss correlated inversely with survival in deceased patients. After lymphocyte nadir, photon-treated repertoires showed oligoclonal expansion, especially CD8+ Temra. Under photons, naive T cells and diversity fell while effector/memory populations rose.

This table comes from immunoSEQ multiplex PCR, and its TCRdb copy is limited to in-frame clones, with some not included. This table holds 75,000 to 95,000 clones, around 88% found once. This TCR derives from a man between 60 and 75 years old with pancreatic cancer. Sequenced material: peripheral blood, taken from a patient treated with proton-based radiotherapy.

Written as DNA, the CDR3 is TGTGCCAGCAGTGAAAGAGTCAGTTCTTCATACGAGCAGTACTTC. It encodes CASSERVSSSYEQYF. The chain couples TRBV2 to TRBJ2-7; D call uncertain. There are 15 residues in the CDR3. V lost 2 bases and J lost 4, with 15 bases in between. CDR1 is SNHLY, CDR2 FYNNEI, per germline.